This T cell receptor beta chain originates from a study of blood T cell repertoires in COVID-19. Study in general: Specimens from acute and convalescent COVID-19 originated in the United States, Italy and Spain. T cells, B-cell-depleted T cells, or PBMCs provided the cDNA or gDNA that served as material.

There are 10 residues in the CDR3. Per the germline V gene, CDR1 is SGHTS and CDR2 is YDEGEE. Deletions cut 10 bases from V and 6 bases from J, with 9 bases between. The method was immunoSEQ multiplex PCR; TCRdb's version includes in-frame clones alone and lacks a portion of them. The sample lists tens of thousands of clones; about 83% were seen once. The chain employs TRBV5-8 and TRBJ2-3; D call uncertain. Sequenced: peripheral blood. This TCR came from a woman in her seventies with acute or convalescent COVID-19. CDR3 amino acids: CAFYLDTQYF. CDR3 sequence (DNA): TGTGCCTTCTACCTGGATACGCAGTATTTT.